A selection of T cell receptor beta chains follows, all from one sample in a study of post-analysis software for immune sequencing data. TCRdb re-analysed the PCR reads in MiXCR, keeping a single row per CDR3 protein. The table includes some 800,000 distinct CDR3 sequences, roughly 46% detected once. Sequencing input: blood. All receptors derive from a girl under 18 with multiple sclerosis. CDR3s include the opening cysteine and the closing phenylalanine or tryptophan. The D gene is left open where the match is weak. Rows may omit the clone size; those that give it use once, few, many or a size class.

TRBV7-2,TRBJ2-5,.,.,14,TGTGCCAGCAGCCGACCCCAGGTGCGCGAGACCCAGTACTTC,CASSRPQVRETQYF
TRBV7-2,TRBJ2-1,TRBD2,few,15,TGTGCCAGCAGCCCTACAGCGGGACTTTACAATGAGCAGTTCTTC,CASSPTAGLYNEQFF
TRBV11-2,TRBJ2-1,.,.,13,TGTGCCAGCAGCTGGGGGAACTGGGATGAGCAGTTCTTC,CASSWGNWDEQFF
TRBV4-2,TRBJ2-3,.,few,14,TGTGCCAGCAGCCAGGCGGGACGGCGAGATACGCAGTATTTT,CASSQAGRRDTQYF
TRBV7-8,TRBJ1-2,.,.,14,TGTGCCAGCAGCTTACGGGTTGAGGGCTATGGCTACACCTTC,CASSLRVEGYGYTF
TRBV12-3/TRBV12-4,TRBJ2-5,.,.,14,TGTGCCAGCACTTACGTCGGCTCCCAAGAGACCCAGTACTTC,CASTYVGSQETQYF
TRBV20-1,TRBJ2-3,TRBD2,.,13,TGCAGTGCGGTGGGACTAACCACAGATACGCAGTATTTT,CSAVGLTTDTQYF
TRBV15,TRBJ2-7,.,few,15,TGTGCCACCAGCAGATCCACAGGGTCGGGCTACGAGCAGTACTTC,CATSRSTGSGYEQYF
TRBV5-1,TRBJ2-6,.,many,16,TGCGCCAGCAGCTTGGCGGAGGGCTCTGGGGCCAACGTCCTGACTTTC,CASSLAEGSGANVLTF
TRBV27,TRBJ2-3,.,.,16,TGTGCCAGCAGCCGTTATCGGGGGGCCGACACAGATACGCAGTATTTT,CASSRYRGADTDTQYF
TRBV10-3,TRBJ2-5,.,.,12,TGTGCCATCCGGGGTGACCAAGAGACCCAGTACTTC,CAIRGDQETQYF
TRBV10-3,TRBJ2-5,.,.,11,TGTGCCACCCGGGAGCAAGAGACCCAGTACTTC,CATREQETQYF
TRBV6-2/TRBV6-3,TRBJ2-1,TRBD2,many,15,TGTGCCAGCAGCTTGACTAGCGGAACCTACAATGAGCAGTTCTTC,CASSLTSGTYNEQFF
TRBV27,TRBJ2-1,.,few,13,TGTGCCAGCAGTTTATTGGCAGAATACAAGCAGTTCTTC,CASSLLAEYKQFF
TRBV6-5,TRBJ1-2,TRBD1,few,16,TGTGCCAGCAGTTACTTACAGGGGGCCCCTAACTATGGCTACACCTTC,CASSYLQGAPNYGYTF
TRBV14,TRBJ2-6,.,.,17,TGTGCCAGCAGCCAGCTGGGCTTAGCGGCTGGGGCCAACGTCCTGACTTTC,CASSQLGLAAGANVLTF
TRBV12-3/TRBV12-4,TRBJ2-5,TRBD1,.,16,TGTGCCAGCAGTCAGGGGGTGGGACAGGGGGAAGAGACCCAGTACTTC,CASSQGVGQGEETQYF
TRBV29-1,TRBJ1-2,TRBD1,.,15,TGCAGCGCTCGACAGGGTGCCCTTTCTAACTATGGCTACACCTTC,CSARQGALSNYGYTF
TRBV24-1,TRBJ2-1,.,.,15,TGTGCCACCAGTCACCTCGGGAGCTCCTACAATGAGCAGTTCTTC,CATSHLGSSYNEQFF
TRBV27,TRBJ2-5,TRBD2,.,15,TGTGCCAGCAAAAGGACTAGCGGGAACCAAGAGACCCAGTACTTC,CASKRTSGNQETQYF
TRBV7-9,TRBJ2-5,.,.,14,TGTGCCAGCAGCTCCCGGATAGCCGGGGAGACCCAGTACTTC,CASSSRIAGETQYF
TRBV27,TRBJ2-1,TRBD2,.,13,TGTGCCAGCAGTTTATCGGGACTAGCGGAACAGTTCTTC,CASSLSGLAEQFF
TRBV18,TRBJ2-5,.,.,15,TGTGCCAGCTCACCATGGGACTCTGAAGGAGATGAGCAGTACTTC,CASSPWDSEGDEQYF
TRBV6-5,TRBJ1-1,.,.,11,TGTGCCAGCAGCAGGGACGGAGAAGCTTTCTTT,CASSRDGEAFF
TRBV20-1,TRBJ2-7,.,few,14,TGCAGTGCTAGAGTTAGTATAAAAGGCTACGAGCAGTACTTC,CSARVSIKGYEQYF
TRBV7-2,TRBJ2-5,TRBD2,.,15,TGTGCCAGCAGCCCGGGACTAGCGGACTCAGAGACCCAGTACTTC,CASSPGLADSETQYF
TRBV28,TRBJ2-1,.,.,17,TGTGCCAGCAGTTCGATTTTTAACGGGAGCCCCGACAATGAGCAGTTCTTC,CASSSIFNGSPDNEQFF
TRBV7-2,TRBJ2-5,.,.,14,TGTGCCAGCAGCTTATACTTCTCCGGGGAGACCCAGTACTTC,CASSLYFSGETQYF
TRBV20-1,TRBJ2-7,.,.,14,TGCAGTGCTAGAGAGCGAGTACTCTCCTACGAGCAGTACTTC,CSARERVLSYEQYF
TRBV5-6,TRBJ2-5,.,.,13,TGTGCCAGCAGCTGGGCCTGGGAGAAGACCCAGTACTTC,CASSWAWEKTQYF
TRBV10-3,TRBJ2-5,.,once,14,TGTGCCACCGTGAACGAGGCCGGGCTGGAGACCCACTACTTC,CATVNEAGLETHYF
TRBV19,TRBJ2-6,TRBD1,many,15,TGTGCCAGTAGTATTCACCGGACAGGGGATCACGTCCTGACTTTC,CASSIHRTGDHVLTF
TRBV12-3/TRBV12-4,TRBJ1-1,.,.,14,TGTGCCAGCAGTCGCAGGGCTAGCGGCACTGAAGCTTTCTTT,CASSRRASGTEAFF
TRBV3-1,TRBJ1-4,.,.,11,TGTGCCAGCAGCCCCGGACTCGAACTGTTTTTT,CASSPGLELFF
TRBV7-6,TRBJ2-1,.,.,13,TGTGCCAGCAGCTTAGGCGGGGACTCTCCTCAGTTCTTC,CASSLGGDSPQFF
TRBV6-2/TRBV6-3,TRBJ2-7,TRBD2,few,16,TGTGCCAGCAGTTACCCCCTGCTAGCGGGAGGCTACGAGCAGTACTTC,CASSYPLLAGGYEQYF
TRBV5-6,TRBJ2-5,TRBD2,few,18,TGTGCCAGCAGCCCTTCCCGACTAGCGGGAGGGTTCGGGGAGACCCAGTACTTC,CASSPSRLAGGFGETQYF
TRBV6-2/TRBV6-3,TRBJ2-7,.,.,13,TGTGCCAGCAGGGGGCCAGGGGTGTACGAGCAGTACTTC,CASRGPGVYEQYF
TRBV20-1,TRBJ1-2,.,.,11,TGCAGTGCTAGAACGTCAGAAAGCTACACCTTC,CSARTSESYTF
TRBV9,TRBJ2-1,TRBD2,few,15,TGTGCCAGCAGCGTAGTGGGACTAACCTACAATGAGCAGTTCTTC,CASSVVGLTYNEQFF
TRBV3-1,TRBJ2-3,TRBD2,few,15,TGTGCCAGCAGCCTTTGGACTAGCGGGGCGGATACGCAGTATTTT,CASSLWTSGADTQYF
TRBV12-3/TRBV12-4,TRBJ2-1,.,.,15,TGTGCCAGCAGTCCAATCCTCCGCTCCTACAATGAGCAGTTCTTC,CASSPILRSYNEQFF